This is a list of T cell receptor beta chains from one sample in a study of T cell responses to AZD1222 COVID-19 vaccine. Using immunoSEQ multiplex PCR, the repertoire was profiled, and TCRdb retains in-frame clones only, with some absent. The repertoire holds some 120,000 clones, with around 90% as singletons. Sequences were derived from peripheral blood, sampled on day 0 of AZD1222 vaccination. These receptors were obtained from an adult in good health. Both conserved end residues are part of each CDR3. Fields, in order: clone size, D gene, J gene, V gene, CDR3 protein, CDR3 DNA. The D gene is left open where the match is weak. The size field is filled for only some rows; it gives once, few, many or a size class.

few,NA,TRBJ1-5,TRBV18,CAAGDGNQPQHF,TGTGCCGCCGGGGACGGCAATCAGCCCCAGCATTTT
NA,NA,TRBJ2-7,TRBV25-1,CASSEGMVRHAYEQYF,TGTGCCAGCAGTGAAGGGATGGTCAGGCATGCCTACGAGCAGTACTTC
NA,NA,TRBJ2-6,TRBV24-1,CATSDSSGTPLGANVLTF,TGTGCCACCAGTGACTCTTCCGGGACCCCCCTGGGGGCCAACGTCCTGACTTTC
NA,TRBD1,TRBJ1-1,TRBV18,CASSTGTGLEAFF,TGTGCCAGCTCTACCGGGACAGGCCTTGAAGCTTTCTTT
NA,TRBD2,TRBJ2-7,TRBV20-1,CSASSGDSYEQYF,TGCAGTGCTAGTAGCGGGGACTCCTACGAGCAGTACTTC
NA,TRBD1,TRBJ1-1,TRBV7-9,CASSVEGAFSTEAFF,TGTGCCAGCAGCGTCGAGGGGGCTTTTAGCACTGAAGCTTTCTTT
once,TRBD1,TRBJ1-5,TRBV6-1,CASSAETGAGIYSNQPQHF,TGTGCCAGCAGTGCTGAGACAGGGGCCGGGATTTATAGCAATCAGCCCCAGCATTTT
NA,TRBD1,TRBJ1-6,TRBV3-1/TRBV3-2,CASSQAQGAGSPLHF,TGTGCCAGCAGCCAAGCTCAGGGGGCTGGTTCACCCCTCCACTTT
once,NA,TRBJ1-5,TRBV2,CASSEEGNQPQHF,TGTGCCAGCAGTGAAGAGGGGAATCAGCCCCAGCATTTT
NA,NA,TRBJ1-1,TRBV6-1,CASSEAILNTEAFF,TGTGCCAGCAGTGAAGCGATCCTGAACACTGAAGCTTTCTTT
NA,TRBD1,TRBJ2-2,TRBV19,CASSTWTGGTGELFF,TGTGCCAGTAGTACTTGGACAGGAGGCACCGGGGAGCTGTTTTTT
few,NA,TRBJ1-5,TRBV30,CAWSPGGIRQPQHF,TGTGCCTGGAGCCCCGGGGGTATACGACAGCCCCAGCATTTT
NA,TRBD1,TRBJ2-1,TRBV24-1,CATSPPPGQGFGYNEQFF,TGTGCCACCAGCCCTCCTCCGGGACAGGGGTTTGGCTACAATGAGCAGTTCTTC
NA,NA,TRBJ2-7,TRBV19,CASSDGRAKNEQYF,TGTGCCAGTAGTGATGGCAGGGCAAAAAACGAGCAGTACTTC
NA,TRBD1,TRBJ1-1,TRBV7-3,CASSLSGDRNTEAFF,TGTGCCAGCAGCTTATCGGGGGACAGGAACACTGAAGCTTTCTTT